This TCR beta chain is from a study of a mutant IDH1 vaccine in newly diagnosed glioma. Clones were read by immunoSEQ multiplex PCR, and TCRdb kept only the in-frame ones, dropping some. The sample includes tens of thousands of clones, approximately 80% of them seen just once. Germline V gene data show CDR1 as MNHNS and CDR2 as SASEGT. The CDR3 covers 14 residues. Trimming took 4 bases from V and 1 from J, leaving 9 bases between them. About this clone: Its antigen is undetermined.

Time point specified: week 35, safety follow-up. The study gave 300 ug of mutant IDH1 20-mer peptide per vaccine dose, with topical imiquimod. The chain couples TRBV6-1 to TRBJ2-3; D ambiguous. Sample: PBMCs, taken from a glioma patient whose treatment included an IDH1 peptide vaccine. The sequence derives from a woman younger than 35 with glioma. The CDR3 loop reads CASSGRPGTDTQYF. The CDR3 DNA follows: TGTGCCAGCAGTGGGAGACCGGGCACAGATACGCAGTATTTT.